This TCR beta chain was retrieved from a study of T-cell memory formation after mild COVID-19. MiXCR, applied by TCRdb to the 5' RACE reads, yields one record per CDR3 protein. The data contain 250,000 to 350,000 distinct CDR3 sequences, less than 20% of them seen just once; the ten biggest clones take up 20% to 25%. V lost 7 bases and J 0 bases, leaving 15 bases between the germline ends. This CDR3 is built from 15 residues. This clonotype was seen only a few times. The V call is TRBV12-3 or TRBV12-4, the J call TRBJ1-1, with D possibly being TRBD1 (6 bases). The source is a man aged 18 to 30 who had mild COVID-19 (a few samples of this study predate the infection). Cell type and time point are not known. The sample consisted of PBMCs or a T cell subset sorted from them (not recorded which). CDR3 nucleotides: TGTGCCAGCATCCCATCCGGACAGATGAACACTGAAGCTTTCTTT. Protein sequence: CASIPSGQMNTEAFF.